Listed here are 18 T cell receptor delta chains from one sample, sequenced in a study of Vδ1+ human thymocytes. Study-level results: Thymic TRG and TRD repertoires appeared highly polyclonal.

RNA was extracted from the cells and then reverse transcribed. Multiplex PCR used pooled V-gene forward primers and a constant-region reverse primer to amplify CDR3s. TCRdb redid the clone calls on the multiplex PCR reads with CATT. The sample contains tens of thousands of delta-chain clones, approximately 8.8% of which appear only once. These receptors have no known antigen. The specimen was Vdelta1+ gamma-delta thymocytes from the thymus. Sample subset: FACS-sorted CD3+ TCRalphabeta- TCRVdelta1+ TCRVdelta2- thymocytes. These receptor sequences come from a child under two years old who had congenital heart surgery.

For the J gene the call is TRDJ1; the V gene lacks a call; no DNA check was done on the table's D call, TRDD3. This CDR3 spans 23 amino acids. The chain's CDR3 is CALGERDRLPNWGIVVSADKLIF. The CDR3 coding sequence is TGTGCTCTTGGGGAAAGAGATCGCCTTCCTAACTGGGGGATAGTTGTATCCGCCGATAAACTCATCTTT.

This chain uses TRDV1 with TRDJ1; possibly TRDD3 for D (5 bases). V dropped 0 bases and J dropped 2 bases, with 13 bases sitting between them. The CDR3 totals 16 residues. Germline values: CDR1 TSWWSYY, CDR2 QGS. The CDR3 loop is CALGELPITGTDKLIF. The CDR3 bases are TGTGCTCTTGGGGAACTACCAATCACTGGAACCGATAAACTCATCTTT.

By its share, this clone is medium-sized. The chain recombines TRDV2 with TRDJ1, with TRDD3 matching over 9 bases. The CDR3 spans 19 residues. Germline V gives CDR1 GEAIGNYY, CDR2 EKD. V shed 0 bases and J 0 bases; nucleotides not matched to a gene: 13. The CDR3 protein is CACDTLPTTGGEYTDKLIF. The CDR3 nucleotides read TGTGCCTGTGACACCTTGCCTACTACTGGGGGAGAGTACACCGATAAACTCATCTTT.

This clone was seen a handful of times. The rearrangement links TRDV1 to TRDJ1; maybe TRDD3 (6 bases). This CDR3 comprises 20 residues. Trimming pared 1 base from V and 0 bases from J, leaving 24 bases between. Germline loops: CDR1 TSWWSYY, CDR2 QGS. The chain's CDR3 is CALGEHRCLTSLGNTDKLIF. The CDR3 nucleotides are TGTGCTCTTGGGGAACACCGATGTCTTACGTCTCTGGGGAACACCGATAAACTCATCTTT.

A few counts support this clone. V gene TRDV1 combines with J gene TRDJ1, with TRDD3 matching 9 bases. Per germline, CDR1 TSWWSYY and CDR2 QGS. This CDR3 has 22 residues. Germline trimming cut 2 bases from V and 8 bases from J; bases unmatched to any gene: 30. The CDR3 DNA reads as TGTGCTCTTGGGGAAGTAATTCTTCCTCCACCCGTACTGGGGGACCCCAGTCGGAAACTCATCTTT. Amino acid sequence: CALGEVILPPPVLGDPSRKLIF.

V gene TRDV2 combines with J gene TRDJ1, with TRDD3 identical over 10 bases. TCRdb gives no J gene; it was assigned here by matching the DNA to germline. The trim removed 1 base at V and 0 bases at J, leaving 7 bases unmatched. Per the germline V gene, CDR1 is GEAIGNYY and CDR2 is EKD. CDR3 length: 17 residues. The CDR3 loop is CACDTDWGMKYTDKLIF. In DNA, the CDR3 is TGTGCCTGTGACACTGACTGGGGGATGAAGTACACCGATAAACTCATCTTT.

The chain links TRDV1 to TRDJ1; 10 nucleotides align to TRDD3. CDR1 TSWWSYY and CDR2 QGS come from the germline V gene. The V segment lost 1 base and the J segment 0 bases; nucleotides outside the gene matches: 14. This CDR3 contains 20 residues. The CDR3 bases are TGTGCTCTTGGGGAACGACCCCTCTTGACTGGGGGATTGTACACCGATAAACTCATCTTT. Encoded protein: CALGERPLLTGGLYTDKLIF.

The V gene is TRDV1, the J gene TRDJ1, with D possibly matching TRDD2 (5 bases). The germline V gene encodes CDR1 TSWWSYY and CDR2 QGS. This CDR3 has 23 amino acids. The V gene lost 0 bases and the J gene lost 0 bases, with 32 bases spanning the gap. The CDR3: CALGELSNDDRPKEGRYTDKLIF. In DNA, the CDR3 is TGTGCTCTTGGGGAACTATCTAACGACGACCGTCCTAAAGAGGGTCGGTACACCGATAAACTCATCTTT.

This clone was observed a few times. The V gene is TRDV1, the J gene TRDJ1, with 10 bases matching TRDD3. After removal of 3 bases from V and 3 bases from J, the junction contained 22 bases not matched to a gene. The CDR3 extends over 21 amino acids. The germline CDR1 and CDR2 sequences are TSWWSYY and QGS. As DNA, the CDR3 is TGTGCTCTTGGGGACCAATCCCTTACCGGGGTGTACTGGGGGATCCCCGATAAACTCATCTTT. Translating it yields CALGDQSLTGVYWGIPDKLIF.

A few counts support this clone. V is TRDV1 and J is TRDJ1; 13 bases line up with TRDD3. The CDR3 has 19 amino acids. J was trimmed by 1 base and V by 0 bases; bases with no gene match: 8. Looked up from germline, CDR1 is TSWWSYY and CDR2 is QGS. The CDR3 region is CALGELFYWGIRVTDKLIF. Here the CDR3 DNA reads TGTGCTCTTGGGGAACTTTTCTACTGGGGGATACGGGTCACCGATAAACTCATCTTT.

This clone has just a few counts. This chain connects TRDV1 to TRDJ1, with TRDD3 matching over 9 bases. The V and J ends lost 8 bases and 6 bases, in that order; junction bases with no gene match: 16. The CDR3 spans 16 residues. The germline V gene encodes CDR1 TSWWSYY and CDR2 QGS. DNA for the CDR3: TGTGCTCTTATGGATCCTACGGGGATACGGACCAATAAACTCATCTTT. This codes for CALMDPTGIRTNKLIF.

On this clone itself: The junction does not match germline at one end; this may be a read error. V and J are TRDV1 and TRDJ1; TRDD3 matches 8 bases. There are 17 residues in the CDR3. Germline loops: CDR1 TSWWSYY, CDR2 QGS. The CDR3 region has the DNA TGTGCTCTTAGGGAACCTGGGGGACCCTCGTACACCGATAAACTCATCTTT. Residues: CALREPGGPSYTDKLIF.

V and J are TRDV1 and TRDJ1, with D maybe TRDD3 (7 bases). CDR1 is TSWWSYY and CDR2 is QGS in the germline V gene. Trimming took 5 bases from V and 2 from J, leaving 30 bases between them. The CDR3 is 20 residues long. In nucleotides, the CDR3 is TGTGCTCTTGGGACATCCTTGGCCTTCCAACCCTTCTGGGGGACCGATAAACTCATCTTT. This codes for CALGTSLAFQPFWGTDKLIF.

This clone was seen a few times. The V call is TRDV1, the J call TRDJ1, with D perhaps TRDD3 (5 bases). Germline assignment: CDR1 TSWWSYY and CDR2 QGS. The CDR3 contains 17 residues. The V end was cut by 0 bases, the J end by 0 bases, with 14 bases between. The CDR3 DNA sequence: TGTGCTCTTGGGGAACTGCGATGGGGACAGTACACCGATAAACTCATCTTT. It is translated as CALGELRWGQYTDKLIF.

The gene calls are TRDV1 and TRDJ1; D not resolved. TCRdb supplies no J gene; here it was assigned by aligning the nucleotide sequence to germline. The CDR3 runs to 19 residues. V lost 3 bases to trimming and J lost 0 bases, with 23 bases between them. Germline V gene sequence: CDR1 TSWWSYY, CDR2 QGS. DNA for the CDR3: TGTGCTCTTGGGGAGGCGGTAGACCTGGTTCGGTTAGACACCGATAAACTCATCTTT. Its protein is CALGEAVDLVRLDTDKLIF.

In the case of this clone: One junction end does not reproduce the germline sequence, and a read error may be involved. Other nucleotide sequences in the sample specify the same CDR3. This chain joins TRDV1 and TRDJ1; maybe TRDD2 (6 bases). This CDR3 is 17 amino acids long. Germline lookup yields CDR1 TSWWSYY and CDR2 QGS. DNA for the CDR3: TGTGCTCTTGGGGAACTAACTTCCTTCTTTTACACCGATAAGCTCATCTTT. Its protein is CALGELTSFFYTDKLIF.

This clone was observed a few times. The V and J genes are TRDV1 and TRDJ1, with D uncertain. Trimming removed 6 bases from V and 0 bases from J, with 8 bases in between. The CDR3 has 13 residues. The germline V gene has CDR1 TSWWSYY and CDR2 QGS. The CDR3 sequence is CALGTMYTDKLIF. For the CDR3, the DNA is TGTGCTCTTGGCACTATGTACACCGATAAACTCATCTTT.

This clone was found a few times. V and J are TRDV1 and TRDJ1, with 7 bases fitting TRDD3. This CDR3 has 17 amino acids. The J segment lost 0 bases and the V segment lost 7 bases, leaving 14 bases of the junction unmatched. Germline V gives CDR1 TSWWSYY, CDR2 QGS. The CDR3 region has the DNA TGTGCTCTTGTAGGCTTCCCAGGACTGGGGTACACCGATAAACTCATCTTT. Translated: CALVGFPGLGYTDKLIF.